The T cell receptor beta chain under discussion was sequenced for a study of human T cells and chemical hapten exposure. General observations from the study: The number of TCRs over 1 in 1000 frequency stayed unchanged after DPC.

Specified time point: healthy volunteer bleed at 6 weeks. The study extracted total RNA from unfractionated whole blood. At least ten counts were recorded for this clonotype. Its antigen is as yet unknown. Per the authors' pipeline: Ranging from about 20,000 to 700,000, TCR counts per sample had a median value of 95,638. MiXCR, applied by TCRdb to the RACE reads, yields one record per CDR3 protein. The V and J calls were determined by TCRdb, not by the authors. The sample includes some 40,000 distinct CDR3 sequences, about 4% of them seen just once. V gave up 4 bases and J gave up 4 bases, with 12 bases separating them. This CDR3 is 13 amino acids long. The germline V gene encodes CDR1 SGHRS and CDR2 YFSETQ.

The J gene is TRBJ2-7, the V gene TRBV5-1, with D possibly matching TRBD2 (6 bases). The origin of this receptor is a human donor in good health. Some clones in this sample may be carry-over from other donors' samples. Sequencing input: whole blood. The CDR3 here is CASSLEGRYEQYF. In nucleotides, the CDR3 is TGCGCCAGCAGCCTGGAGGGCCGGTACGAGCAGTACTTC.